This TCR beta chain was identified during a study of technical replicates of blood from a handful of donors. Clones were sequenced by immunoSEQ multiplex PCR, and TCRdb holds only the in-frame ones, with some missing. The table shows some 82,000 clones, with 97% occurring only once. This CDR3 contains 14 residues. The V segment lost 5 bases and the J segment 8 bases; nucleotides outside the gene matches: 6. Germline V CDR1 and CDR2: SEHNR, FQNEAQ (reference sequence). The chain is built from TRBV7-9 and TRBJ1-2; TRBD1 matches at 12 bases. Sample: T cells isolated from PBMCs. This receptor was taken from a human donor in good health. The DNA of the CDR3 is TGTGCCAGCAGCCCGGGACAGGGGGCGTTCGGCTACACCTTC. Translating gives CASSPGQGAFGYTF.